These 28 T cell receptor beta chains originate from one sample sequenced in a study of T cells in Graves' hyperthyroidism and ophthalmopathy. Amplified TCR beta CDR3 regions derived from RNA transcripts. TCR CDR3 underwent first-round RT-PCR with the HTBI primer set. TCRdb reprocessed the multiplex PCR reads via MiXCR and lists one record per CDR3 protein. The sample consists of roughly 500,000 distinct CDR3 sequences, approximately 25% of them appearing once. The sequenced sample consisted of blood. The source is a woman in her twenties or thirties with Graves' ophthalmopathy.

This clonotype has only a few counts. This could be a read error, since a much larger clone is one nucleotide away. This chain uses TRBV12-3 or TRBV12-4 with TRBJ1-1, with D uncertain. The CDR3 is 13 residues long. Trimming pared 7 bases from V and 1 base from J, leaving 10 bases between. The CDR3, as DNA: TGTGCCAGCATCCTCAAGGCGAACACTGAAGCTTTCTTT. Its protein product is CASILKANTEAFF.

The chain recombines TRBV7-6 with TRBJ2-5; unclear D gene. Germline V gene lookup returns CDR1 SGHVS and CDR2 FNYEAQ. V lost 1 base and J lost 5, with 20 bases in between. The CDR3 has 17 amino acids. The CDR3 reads CASSLVIGYSHMETQYF. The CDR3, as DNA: TGTGCCAGCAGCTTAGTAATCGGGTACTCGCATATGGAGACCCAGTACTTC.

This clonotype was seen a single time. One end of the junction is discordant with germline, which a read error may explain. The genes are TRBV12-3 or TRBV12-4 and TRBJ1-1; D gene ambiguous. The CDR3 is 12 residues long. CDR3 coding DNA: TGTGTCAGCAGTTTTATCTACACTGAAGCTTTCTTT. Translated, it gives CVSSFIYTEAFF.

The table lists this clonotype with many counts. CDR3 sequence: CASGDGYTF. The DNA for the CDR3 is TGTGCCAGCGGGGATGGCTACACCTTC. The chain carries TRBV11-1 and TRBJ1-2; D ambiguous. V was clipped by 8 bases and J by 6 bases, with 4 bases between them. Germline-derived CDR1 and CDR2 are SGHAT and FQDESV (reference sequence). CDR3 length equals 9 residues.

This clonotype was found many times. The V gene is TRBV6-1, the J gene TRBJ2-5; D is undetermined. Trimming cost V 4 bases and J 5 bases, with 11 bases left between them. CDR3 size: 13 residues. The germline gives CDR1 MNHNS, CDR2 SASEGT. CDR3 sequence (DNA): TGTGCCAGCAGTGTAGAAAAGAGGGAGACCCAGTACTTC. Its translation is CASSVEKRETQYF.

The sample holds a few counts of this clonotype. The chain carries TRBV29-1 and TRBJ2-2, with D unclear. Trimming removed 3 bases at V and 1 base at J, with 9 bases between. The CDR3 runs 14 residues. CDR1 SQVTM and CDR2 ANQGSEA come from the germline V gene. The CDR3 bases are TGCAGCGTTGATGACGGGCGGAACACCGGGGAGCTGTTTTTT. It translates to CSVDDGRNTGELFF.

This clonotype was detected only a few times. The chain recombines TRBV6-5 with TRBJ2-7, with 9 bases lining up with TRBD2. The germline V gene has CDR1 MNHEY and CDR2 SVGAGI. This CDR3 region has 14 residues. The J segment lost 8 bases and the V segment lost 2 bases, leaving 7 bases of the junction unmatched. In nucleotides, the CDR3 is TGTGCCAGCAGTTACGGTGGGACTAGCTATCAGCAGTACTTC. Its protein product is CASSYGGTSYQQYF.

The CDR3: CASSYGQGERAFF. The CDR3, as DNA: TGTGCCAGCAGCTACGGACAGGGAGAAAGAGCTTTCTTT. The V gene is TRBV3-1, the J gene TRBJ1-1; TRBD1 agrees at 8 bases. V was pared by 5 bases and J by 10 bases, with 9 bases of the junction left unmatched. Looked up from germline, CDR1 is LGHDT and CDR2 is YNNKEL (reference sequence). CDR3 length: 13 amino acids.

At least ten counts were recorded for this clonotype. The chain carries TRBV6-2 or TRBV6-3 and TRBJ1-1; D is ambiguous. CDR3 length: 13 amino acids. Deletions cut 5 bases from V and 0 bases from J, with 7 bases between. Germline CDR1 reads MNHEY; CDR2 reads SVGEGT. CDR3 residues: CASSGVLNTEAFF. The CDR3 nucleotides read TGTGCCAGCAGTGGGGTCTTGAACACTGAAGCTTTCTTT.

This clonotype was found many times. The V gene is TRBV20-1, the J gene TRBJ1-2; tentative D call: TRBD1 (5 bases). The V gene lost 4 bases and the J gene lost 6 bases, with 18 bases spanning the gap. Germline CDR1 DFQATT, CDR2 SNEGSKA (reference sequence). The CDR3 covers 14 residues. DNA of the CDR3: TGCAGTGCTAACAGGCCAGAGCTTTCGGATGGCTACACCTTC. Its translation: CSANRPELSDGYTF.

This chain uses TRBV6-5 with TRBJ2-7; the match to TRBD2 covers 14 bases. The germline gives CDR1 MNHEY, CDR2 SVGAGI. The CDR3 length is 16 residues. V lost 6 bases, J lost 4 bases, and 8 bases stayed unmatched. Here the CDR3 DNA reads TGTGCCAGCAGACTCGGGACTAGCGGGAGAAAGTACGAGCAGTACTTC. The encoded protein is CASRLGTSGRKYEQYF.

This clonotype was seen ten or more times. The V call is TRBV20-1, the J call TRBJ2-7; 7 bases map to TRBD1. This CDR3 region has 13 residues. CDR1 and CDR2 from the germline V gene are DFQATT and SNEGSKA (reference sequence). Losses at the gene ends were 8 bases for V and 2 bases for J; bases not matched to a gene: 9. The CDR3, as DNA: TGCAGTACCGCCGGGACAGACCCCTACGAGCAGTACTTC. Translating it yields CSTAGTDPYEQYF.

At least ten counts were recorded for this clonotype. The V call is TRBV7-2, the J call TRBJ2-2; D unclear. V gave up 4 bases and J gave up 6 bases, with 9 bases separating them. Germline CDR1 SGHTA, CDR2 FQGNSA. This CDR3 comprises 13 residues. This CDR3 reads CASSWQVSGELFF. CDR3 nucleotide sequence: TGTGCCAGCAGCTGGCAGGTGTCCGGGGAGCTGTTTTTT.

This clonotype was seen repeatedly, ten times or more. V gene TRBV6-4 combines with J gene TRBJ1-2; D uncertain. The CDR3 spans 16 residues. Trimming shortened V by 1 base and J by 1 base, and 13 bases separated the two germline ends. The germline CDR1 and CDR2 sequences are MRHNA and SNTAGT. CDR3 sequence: CASSDWAAKRNYGYTF. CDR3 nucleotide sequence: TGTGCCAGCAGTGACTGGGCAGCTAAACGTAACTATGGCTACACCTTC.

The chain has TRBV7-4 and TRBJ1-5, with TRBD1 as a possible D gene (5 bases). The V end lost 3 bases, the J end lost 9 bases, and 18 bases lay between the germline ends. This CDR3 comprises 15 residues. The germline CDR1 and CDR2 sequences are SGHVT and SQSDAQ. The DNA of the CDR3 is TGTGCCAGCAGCTTTAGAGTGGGGGGAGAGTGGCCCCAGCATTTT. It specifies CASSFRVGGEWPQHF.

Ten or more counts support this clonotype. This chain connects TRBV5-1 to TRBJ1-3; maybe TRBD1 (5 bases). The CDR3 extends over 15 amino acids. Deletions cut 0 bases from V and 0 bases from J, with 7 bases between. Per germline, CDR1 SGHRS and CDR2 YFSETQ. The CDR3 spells CASSLEQVSGNTIYF. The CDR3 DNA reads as TGCGCCAGCAGCTTGGAACAGGTCTCTGGAAACACCATATATTTT.

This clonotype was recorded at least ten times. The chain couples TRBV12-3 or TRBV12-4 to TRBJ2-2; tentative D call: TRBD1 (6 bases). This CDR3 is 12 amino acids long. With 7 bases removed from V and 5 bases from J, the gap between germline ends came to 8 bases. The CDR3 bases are TGTGCCAGCACCCAGGGGACCGGGGAGCTGTTTTTT. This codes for CASTQGTGELFF.

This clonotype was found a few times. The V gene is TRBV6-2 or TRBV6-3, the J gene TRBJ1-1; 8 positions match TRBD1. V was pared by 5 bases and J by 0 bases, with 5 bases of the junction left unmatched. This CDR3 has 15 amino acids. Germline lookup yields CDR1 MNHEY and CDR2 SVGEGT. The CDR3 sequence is CASSRGQVMNTEAFF. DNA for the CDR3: TGTGCCAGCAGTCGGGGACAGGTGATGAACACTGAAGCTTTCTTT.

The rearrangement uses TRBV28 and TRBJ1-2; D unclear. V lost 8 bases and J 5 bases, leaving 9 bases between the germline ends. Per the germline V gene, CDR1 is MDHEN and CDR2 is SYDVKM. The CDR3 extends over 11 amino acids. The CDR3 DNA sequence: TGTGCCAGCTTGGAGGCGTATGGCTACACCTTC. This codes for CASLEAYGYTF.

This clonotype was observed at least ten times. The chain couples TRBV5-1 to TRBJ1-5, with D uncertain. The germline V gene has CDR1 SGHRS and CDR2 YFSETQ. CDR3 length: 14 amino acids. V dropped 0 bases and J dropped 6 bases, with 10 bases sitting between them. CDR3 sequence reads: CASSLELSGQPQHF. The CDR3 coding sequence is TGCGCCAGCAGCTTGGAGCTGTCGGGTCAGCCCCAGCATTTT.

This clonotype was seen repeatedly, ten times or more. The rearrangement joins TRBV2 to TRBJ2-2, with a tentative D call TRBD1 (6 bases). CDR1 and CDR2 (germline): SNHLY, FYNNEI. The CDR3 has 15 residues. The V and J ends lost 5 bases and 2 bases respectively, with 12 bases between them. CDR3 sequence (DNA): TGTGCCAGCAGTAGGGGGTCCTTTAACACCGGGGAGCTGTTTTTT. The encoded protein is CASSRGSFNTGELFF.

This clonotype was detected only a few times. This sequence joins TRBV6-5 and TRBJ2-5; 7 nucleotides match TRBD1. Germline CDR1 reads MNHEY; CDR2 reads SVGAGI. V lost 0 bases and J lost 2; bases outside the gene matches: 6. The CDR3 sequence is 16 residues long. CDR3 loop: CASSYSIGDSQETQYF. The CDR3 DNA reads TGTGCCAGCAGTTACTCAATTGGGGACAGTCAAGAGACCCAGTACTTC.

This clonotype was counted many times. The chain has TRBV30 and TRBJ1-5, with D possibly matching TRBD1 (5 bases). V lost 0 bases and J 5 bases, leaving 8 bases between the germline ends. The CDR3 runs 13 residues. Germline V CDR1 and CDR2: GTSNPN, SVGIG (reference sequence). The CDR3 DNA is TGTGCCTGGAGTGTACAGGAGGATCAGCCCCAGCATTTT. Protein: CAWSVQEDQPQHF.

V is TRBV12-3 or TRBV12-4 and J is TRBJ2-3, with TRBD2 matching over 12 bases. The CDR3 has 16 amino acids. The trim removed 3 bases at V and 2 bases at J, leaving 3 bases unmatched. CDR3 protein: CASSLLAGGTTDTQYF. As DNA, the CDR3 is TGTGCCAGCAGTTTGCTAGCGGGGGGGACCACAGATACGCAGTATTTT.

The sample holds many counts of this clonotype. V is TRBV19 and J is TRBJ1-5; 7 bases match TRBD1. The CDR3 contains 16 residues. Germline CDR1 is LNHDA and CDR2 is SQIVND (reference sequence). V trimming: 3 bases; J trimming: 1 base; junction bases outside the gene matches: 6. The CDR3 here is CASSILRGQSNQPQHF. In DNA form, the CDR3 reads TGTGCCAGTAGTATTTTGAGGGGGCAGAGCAATCAGCCCCAGCATTTT.

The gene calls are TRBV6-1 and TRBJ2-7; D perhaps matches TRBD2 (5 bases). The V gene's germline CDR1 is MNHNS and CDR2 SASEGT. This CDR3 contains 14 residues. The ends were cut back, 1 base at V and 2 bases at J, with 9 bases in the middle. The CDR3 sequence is CASSEGGSAYEQYF. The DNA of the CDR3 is TGTGCCAGCAGTGAAGGCGGGTCGGCCTACGAGCAGTACTTC.

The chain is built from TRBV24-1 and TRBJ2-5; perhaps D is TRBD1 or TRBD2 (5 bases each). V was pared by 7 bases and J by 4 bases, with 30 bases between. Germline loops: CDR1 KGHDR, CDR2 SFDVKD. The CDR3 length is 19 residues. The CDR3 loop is CATSDRGKGPDRGGETQYF. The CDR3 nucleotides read TGTGCCACCAGCGATCGGGGAAAGGGACCCGACCGTGGGGGAGAGACCCAGTACTTC.

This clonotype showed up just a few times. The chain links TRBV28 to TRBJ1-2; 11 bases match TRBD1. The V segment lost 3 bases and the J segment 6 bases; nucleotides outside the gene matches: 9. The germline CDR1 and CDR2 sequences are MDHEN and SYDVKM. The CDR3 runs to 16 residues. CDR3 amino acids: CASSLGGTGGYHGYTF. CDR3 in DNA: TGTGCCAGCAGTTTGGGAGGGACAGGGGGGTACCATGGCTACACCTTC.